This TCR gamma chain was profiled in a study of Vδ1+ human thymocytes. Regarding the study as a whole: Around a fifth of thymic delta-chain sequences were Vdelta2, with few Vdelta3, unlike blood Vdelta1+ controls. Thymic TRG and TRD repertoires appeared highly polyclonal. Donors shared many TRG clonotypes but few TRD clonotypes.

As for this clone: Its antigen is unidentified.

Alphabeta T cells were depleted, then CD3+ Vdelta1+ Vdelta2- thymocytes were FACS-sorted. Purity of the sorted Vdelta1+ thymocytes ranged from about 97% to 99.6%. RNA was extracted from the cells and then reverse transcribed. Multiplex PCR used pooled V-gene forward primers and a constant-region reverse primer to amplify CDR3s. TCRdb re-called the multiplex PCR reads via CATT. Of around 11,000 gamma-chain clones in the sample, around 40% are singletons; the top ten hold 2%. V gave up 2 bases and J gave up 8 bases; unmatched junction bases: 12. Germline V gives CDR1 GITISATS, CDR2 ISYDGTV (reference sequence). The CDR3 has 14 residues.

The sample comprised Vdelta1+ gamma-delta thymocytes from the thymus. Subset noted: FACS-sorted CD3+ TCRalphabeta- TCRVdelta1+ TCRVdelta2- thymocytes. The chain recombines TRGV9 with TRGJ1 or TRGJ2. The receptor's source is a boy in the first two years of life who had congenital heart surgery. The CDR3 region is CALWEAWVGNKKLF. The CDR3 nucleotides are TGTGCCTTGTGGGAGGCTTGGGTTGGGAATAAGAAACTCTTT.